This T cell receptor beta chain was captured by sequencing in a study of T cells expressing NK-cell markers. Study-wide findings and caveats: These clonotypes also led the CD3+CD56-NKG2C+ fraction in a handful of donors.

This CDR3 has 15 amino acids. Concerning this clonotype itself: Its antigen remains unknown.

cDNA encoding TCR beta was synthesized via 5'RACE template switching incorporating UMIs. Reprocessing the 5' RACE reads, TCRdb reports a single entry for every CDR3 protein and omits DNA. Its table records some 280,000 distinct CDR3 sequences. The gene calls are TRBV12-3 or TRBV12-4 and TRBJ1-5; TCRdb's D call of TRBD1 is untestable without DNA. Material for sequencing was blood T cells: a sorted CD56 or NKG2C T cell subset, CD4+ or CD8+ T cells, or bulk PBMC T cells (not recorded which). This receptor was obtained from a man younger than 35 in good health. The CDR3 loop is CASSLSGDASQPQHF.